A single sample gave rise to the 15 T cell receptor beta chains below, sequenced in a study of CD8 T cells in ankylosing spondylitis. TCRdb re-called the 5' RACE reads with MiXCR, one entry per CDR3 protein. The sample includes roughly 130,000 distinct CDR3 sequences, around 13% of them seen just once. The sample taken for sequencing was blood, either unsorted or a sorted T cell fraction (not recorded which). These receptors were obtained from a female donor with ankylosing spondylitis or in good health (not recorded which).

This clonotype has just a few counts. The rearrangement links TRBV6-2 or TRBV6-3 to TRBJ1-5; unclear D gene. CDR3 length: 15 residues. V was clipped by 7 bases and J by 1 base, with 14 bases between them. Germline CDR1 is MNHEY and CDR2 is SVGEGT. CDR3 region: CASTPAGISNQPQHF. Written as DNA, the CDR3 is TGTGCCAGCACCCCAGCGGGTATCAGCAATCAGCCCCAGCATTTT.

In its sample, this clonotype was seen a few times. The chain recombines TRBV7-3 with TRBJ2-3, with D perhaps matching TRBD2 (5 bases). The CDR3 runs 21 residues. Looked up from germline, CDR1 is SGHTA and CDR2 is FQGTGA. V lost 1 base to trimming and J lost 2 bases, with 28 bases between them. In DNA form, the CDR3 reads TGTGCCAGCAGCTTAAGGAGTTTCCTACTAGTATCAAAAAGTTCCACAGATACGCAGTATTTT. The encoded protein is CASSLRSFLLVSKSSTDTQYF.

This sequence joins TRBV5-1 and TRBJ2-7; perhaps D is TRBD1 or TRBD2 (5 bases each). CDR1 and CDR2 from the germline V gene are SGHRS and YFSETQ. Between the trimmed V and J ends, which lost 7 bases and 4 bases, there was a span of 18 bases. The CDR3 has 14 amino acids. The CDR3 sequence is CASSDWGSVYEQYF. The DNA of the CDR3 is TGCGCCAGCTCCGACTGGGGGAGCGTTTACGAGCAGTACTTC.

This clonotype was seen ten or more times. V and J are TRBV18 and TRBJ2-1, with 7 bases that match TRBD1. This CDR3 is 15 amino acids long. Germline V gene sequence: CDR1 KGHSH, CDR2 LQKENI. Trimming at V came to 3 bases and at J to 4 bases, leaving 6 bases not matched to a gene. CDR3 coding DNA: TGTGCCAGCTCACCCGGGGACAGATTTTACAATGAGCAGTTCTTC. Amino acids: CASSPGDRFYNEQFF.

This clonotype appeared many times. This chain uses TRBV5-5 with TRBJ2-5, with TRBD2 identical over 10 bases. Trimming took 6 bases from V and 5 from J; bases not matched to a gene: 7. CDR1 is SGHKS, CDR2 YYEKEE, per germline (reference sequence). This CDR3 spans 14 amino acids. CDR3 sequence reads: CASTRTSGSETQYF. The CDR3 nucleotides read TGTGCCAGCACCCGGACTAGCGGCTCGGAGACCCAGTACTTC.

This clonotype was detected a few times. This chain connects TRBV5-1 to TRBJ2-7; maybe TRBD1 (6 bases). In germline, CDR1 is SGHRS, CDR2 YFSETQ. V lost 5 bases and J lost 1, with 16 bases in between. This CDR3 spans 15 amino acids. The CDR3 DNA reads TGCGCCAGCAGTCCGGTGGGGGCAGGGTCCTACGAGCAGTACTTC. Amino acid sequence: CASSPVGAGSYEQYF.

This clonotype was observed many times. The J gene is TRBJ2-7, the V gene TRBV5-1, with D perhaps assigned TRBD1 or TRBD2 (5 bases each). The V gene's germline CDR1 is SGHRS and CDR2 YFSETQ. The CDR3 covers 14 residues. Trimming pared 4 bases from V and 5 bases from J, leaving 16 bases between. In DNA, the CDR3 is TGCGCCAGCAGCACGGGACGGGAAATCCACGAGCAGTACTTC. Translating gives CASSTGREIHEQYF.

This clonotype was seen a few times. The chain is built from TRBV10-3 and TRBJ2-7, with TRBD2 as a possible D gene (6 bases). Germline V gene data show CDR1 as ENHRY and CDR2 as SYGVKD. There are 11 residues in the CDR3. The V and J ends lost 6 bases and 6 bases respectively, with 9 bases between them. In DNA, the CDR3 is TGTGCCATCAGAGCCGGGGGCGAGCAGTACTTC. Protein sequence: CAIRAGGEQYF.

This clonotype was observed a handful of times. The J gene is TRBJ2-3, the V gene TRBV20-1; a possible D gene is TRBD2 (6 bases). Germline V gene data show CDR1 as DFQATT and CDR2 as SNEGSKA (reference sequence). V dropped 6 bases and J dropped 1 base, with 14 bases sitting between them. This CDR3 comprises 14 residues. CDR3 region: CSAEGGMGTDTQYF. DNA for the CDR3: TGCAGTGCGGAGGGAGGTATGGGCACAGATACGCAGTATTTT.

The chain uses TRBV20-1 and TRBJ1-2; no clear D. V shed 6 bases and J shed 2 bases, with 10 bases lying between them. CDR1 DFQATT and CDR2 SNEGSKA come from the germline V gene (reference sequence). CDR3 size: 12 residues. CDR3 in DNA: TGCAGTGCCTTAAGGGCCAACTATGGCTACACCTTC. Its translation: CSALRANYGYTF.

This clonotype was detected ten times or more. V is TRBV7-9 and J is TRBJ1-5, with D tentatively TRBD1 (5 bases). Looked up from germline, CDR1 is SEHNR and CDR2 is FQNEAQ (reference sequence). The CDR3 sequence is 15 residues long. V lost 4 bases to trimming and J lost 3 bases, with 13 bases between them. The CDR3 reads CASSYAGVDNQPQHF. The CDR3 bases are TGTGCCAGCAGCTATGCGGGGGTCGACAATCAGCCCCAGCATTTT.

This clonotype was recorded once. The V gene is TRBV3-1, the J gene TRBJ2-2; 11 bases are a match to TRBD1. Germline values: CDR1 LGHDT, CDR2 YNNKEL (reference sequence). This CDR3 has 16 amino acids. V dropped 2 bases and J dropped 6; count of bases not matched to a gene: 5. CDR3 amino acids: CASSQQGQGASGELFF. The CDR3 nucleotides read TGTGCCAGCAGCCAACAAGGACAGGGGGCGTCCGGGGAGCTGTTTTTT.

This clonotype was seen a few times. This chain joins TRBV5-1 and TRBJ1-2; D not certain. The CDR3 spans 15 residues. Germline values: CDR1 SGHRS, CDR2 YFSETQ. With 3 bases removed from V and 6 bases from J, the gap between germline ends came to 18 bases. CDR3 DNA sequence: TGCGCCAGCAGCTGGACCACGGGATCGGGAAATGGCTACACCTTC. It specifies CASSWTTGSGNGYTF.

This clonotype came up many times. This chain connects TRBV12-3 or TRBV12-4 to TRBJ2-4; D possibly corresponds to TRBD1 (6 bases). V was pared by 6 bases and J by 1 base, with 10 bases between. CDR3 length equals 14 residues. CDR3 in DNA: TGTGCCAGCAGGCCCCAGGGGGCCAAAAACATTCAGTACTTC. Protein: CASRPQGAKNIQYF.

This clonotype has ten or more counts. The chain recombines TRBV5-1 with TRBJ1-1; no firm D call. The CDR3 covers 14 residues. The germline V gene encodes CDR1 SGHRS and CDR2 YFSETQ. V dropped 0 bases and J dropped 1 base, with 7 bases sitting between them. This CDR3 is CASSLDLGNTEAFF. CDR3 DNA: TGCGCCAGCAGCTTGGATTTGGGGAACACTGAAGCTTTCTTT. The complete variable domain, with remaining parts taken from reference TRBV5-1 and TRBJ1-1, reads KAGVTQTPRYLIKTRGQQVTLSCSPISGHRSVSWYQQTPGQGLQFLFEYFSETQRNKGNFPGRFSGRQFSNSRSEMNVSTLELGDSALYLCASSLDLGNTEAFFGQGTRLTVV.